Following are 28 T cell receptor beta chains from one sample sequenced in a study of hypomethylating agent response in myelodysplastic syndrome. Profiling relied on immunoSEQ multiplex PCR, and the TCRdb table lists in-frame clones only, not all of them. The sample carries several thousand clones, 82% recorded once. Material: bone marrow, obtained before or after starting hypomethylating agent treatment for myelodysplastic syndrome (not recorded which). These receptors all stem from a human donor with myelodysplastic syndrome.

The chain has TRBV5-1 and TRBJ1-6; 8 nucleotides line up with TRBD1. The CDR3 length is 15 residues. With V trimmed by 4 bases and J by 10 bases, 10 bases remained unmatched. Germline lookup yields CDR1 SGHRS and CDR2 YFSETQ. CDR3 protein: CASSEQGAGNSPLHF. CDR3 DNA sequence: TGCGCCAGCAGCGAGCAGGGGGCCGGTAACTCACCCCTCCACTTT. Full variable domain (missing parts from reference TRBV5-1 and TRBJ1-6): KAGVTQTPRYLIKTRGQQVTLSCSPISGHRSVSWYQQTPGQGLQFLFEYFSETQRNKGNFPGRFSGRQFSNSRSEMNVSTLELGDSALYLCASSEQGAGNSPLHFGNGTRLTVT.

CDR3 sequence reads: CASSLSHPAGETQYF. For the CDR3, the DNA is TGTGCCAGCAGCTTATCTCACCCAGCGGGAGAGACCCAGTACTTC. This chain connects TRBV7-9 to TRBJ2-5, with a tentative D call TRBD2 (6 bases). This CDR3 comprises 15 residues. V gave up 2 bases and J gave up 4 bases, with 14 bases separating them. CDR1 and CDR2 from the germline V gene are SEHNR and FQNEAQ (reference sequence).

CDR3: CASSEGGTGPTDTQYF. Written as DNA, the CDR3 is TGTGCCAGCAGTGAAGGAGGGACAGGGCCCACAGATACGCAGTATTTT. The chain uses TRBV6-1 and TRBJ2-3, with 9 bases lining up with TRBD1. Unmatched junction bases numbered 4, after V lost 1 base and J lost 2 bases. This CDR3 comprises 16 residues. Looked up from germline, CDR1 is MNHNS and CDR2 is SASEGT.

The chain is built from TRBV9 and TRBJ1-2; D not resolved. V gave up 0 bases and J gave up 2 bases, with 8 bases separating them. CDR1 is SGDLS, CDR2 YYNGEE, per germline. The CDR3 runs 14 residues. CDR3 coding DNA: TGTGCCAGCAGCGTAGAACCCGGGAACTATGGCTACACCTTC. Protein: CASSVEPGNYGYTF.

The J gene is TRBJ1-5, the V gene TRBV6-6, with D possibly matching TRBD1 (6 bases). CDR3 length: 15 amino acids. V lost 6 bases and J 4 bases, leaving 16 bases between the germline ends. The germline V gene has CDR1 MNHNY and CDR2 SVGAGI (reference sequence). The DNA of the CDR3 is TGTGCCAGCAGCCCCCCAGGGGATGGGAATCAGCCCCAGCATTTT. Protein product: CASSPPGDGNQPQHF.

The rearrangement links TRBV28 to TRBJ2-5, with 10 bases aligning to TRBD2. The CDR3 covers 17 residues. Germline V lookup: CDR1 MDHEN, CDR2 SYDVKM. V lost 2 bases to trimming and J lost 5 bases; unmatched junction nucleotides: 11. The CDR3 bases are TGTGCCAGCAGTTTAACAGGAGCGGGAGGGCCCCGGGAGACCCAGTACTTC. Protein: CASSLTGAGGPRETQYF.

This chain connects TRBV6-4 to TRBJ2-1; 7 nucleotides line up with TRBD2. V was clipped by 6 bases and J by 6 bases; unmatched bases: 8. The CDR3 is 14 amino acids. Germline lookup yields CDR1 MRHNA and CDR2 SNTAGT. CDR3 sequence reads: CASSRDGEGNEQFF. Written as DNA, the CDR3 is TGTGCCAGCAGCCGGGACGGGGAGGGCAATGAGCAGTTCTTC.

This clone was detected only once. The chain has TRBV27 and TRBJ1-6; 10 bases agree with TRBD1. Germline-derived CDR1 and CDR2 are MNHEY and SMNVEV (reference sequence). This CDR3 has 15 amino acids. After removal of 6 bases from V and 9 bases from J, the junction contained 8 bases not matched to a gene. The chain's CDR3 is CASSWDRGFSSPLHF. CDR3 DNA: TGTGCCAGCAGCTGGGACAGGGGTTTTAGTTCACCCCTCCACTTT.

The V and J genes are TRBV4-1 and TRBJ2-4; D remains unclear. This CDR3 has 12 amino acids. CDR1 and CDR2 from the germline V gene are MGHRA and YSYEKL. Trimming took 3 bases from V and 12 from J, leaving 12 bases between them. CDR3 in amino acids: CASSHPWADQYF. CDR3 in DNA: TGCGCCAGCAGCCACCCTTGGGCTGATCAGTACTTC.

This rearrangement joins TRBV15 to TRBJ2-3; 12 positions match TRBD2. The CDR3 consists of 17 residues. The trim removed 1 base at V and 4 bases at J, leaving 6 bases unmatched. Looked up from germline, CDR1 is LNHNV and CDR2 is YYDKDF (reference sequence). CDR3 bases: TGTGCCACCAGCAGAGGACTAGCGGGAGTGATGGCAGATACGCAGTATTTT. It codes for CATSRGLAGVMADTQYF.

This clone was recorded only once. Here the CDR3 reads CAWQPGTGLSEQYF. CDR3 coding DNA: TGTGCCTGGCAACCCGGGACAGGTTTATCCGAGCAGTACTTC. The chain recombines TRBV30 with TRBJ2-5; TRBD1 matches at 8 bases. The J call may be wrong; the DNA end is better matched by TRBJ2-7. This CDR3 is 14 amino acids long. Germline values: CDR1 GTSNPN, CDR2 SVGIG (reference sequence).

This chain connects TRBV28 to TRBJ2-3, with D possibly matching TRBD1 (6 bases). The length of the CDR3 is 14 residues. From germline, CDR1 is MDHEN and CDR2 SYDVKM. V lost 6 bases and J 5 bases, leaving 15 bases between the germline ends. CDR3 protein: CASSANSGEDTQYF. In nucleotides, the CDR3 is TGTGCCAGCAGCGCCAACTCAGGGGAAGATACGCAGTATTTT.

The rearrangement joins TRBV6-4 to TRBJ2-3; possible D gene TRBD2, 6 bases. V lost 4 bases, J lost 4 bases, and 18 bases lay in between. This CDR3 is 16 amino acids long. Germline V gene data show CDR1 as MRHNA and CDR2 as SNTAGT. The DNA of the CDR3 is TGTGCCAGCAGTGGAGAGGACGGGAGTGGGGCAGATACGCAGTATTTT. Amino acid sequence: CASSGEDGSGADTQYF.

The chain couples TRBV7-6 to TRBJ2-3; the D gene is possibly TRBD2 (5 bases). Germline V gene sequence: CDR1 SGHVS, CDR2 FNYEAQ. The V end lost 3 bases, the J end lost 2 bases, and 18 bases lay between the germline ends. This CDR3 is 17 amino acids long. Written as DNA, the CDR3 is TGTGCCAGCAGCTTTTTTATTGGCAGCGGTCTCACAGATACGCAGTATTTT. Translating gives CASSFFIGSGLTDTQYF.

V is TRBV19 and J is TRBJ2-6; D is unresolved. This CDR3 has 15 residues. Germline V gene data show CDR1 as LNHDA and CDR2 as SQIVND (reference sequence). V was pared by 7 bases and J by 2 bases, with 12 bases between. The DNA of the CDR3 is TGTGCCAGTAATCCTCACGATCCTGGGGCCAACGTCCTGACTTTC. This codes for CASNPHDPGANVLTF.

This clone was observed a handful of times. The CDR3 protein is CASSLSGLPQYF. In DNA form, the CDR3 reads TGTGCCAGCAGTTTATCGGGACTTCCCCAGTACTTC. The chain is built from TRBV28 and TRBJ2-7, with D perhaps TRBD2 (6 bases). Deletions cut 1 base from V and 10 bases from J, with 11 bases between. Per germline, CDR1 MDHEN and CDR2 SYDVKM. The CDR3 contains 12 residues.

This chain connects TRBV28 to TRBJ2-7; TRBD2 is a possible D gene (6 bases). CDR1 is MDHEN and CDR2 is SYDVKM in the germline V gene. Trimming cost V 7 bases and J 0 bases, with 10 bases left between them. The CDR3 has 13 amino acids. CDR3 amino acids: CASKDGGSYEQYF. Here the CDR3 DNA reads TGTGCCAGCAAGGACGGGGGCTCCTACGAGCAGTACTTC.

This clone was detected a few times. The chain employs TRBV28 and TRBJ1-5; D is unclear. The CDR3 is 14 amino acids. V lost 5 bases and J lost 7, with 15 bases in between. Germline V gene lookup returns CDR1 MDHEN and CDR2 SYDVKM. The CDR3 spells CASSAPGSRQPQHF. CDR3 bases: TGTGCCAGCAGTGCACCCGGGAGCCGCCAGCCCCAGCATTTT.

This clone is a singleton in its sample. The chain couples TRBV14 to TRBJ2-3, with D possibly matching TRBD2 (5 bases). CDR3 size: 16 residues. The V and J ends lost 1 base and 5 bases respectively, with 16 bases between them. Germline CDR1 reads SGHDN; CDR2 reads FVKESK. CDR3 DNA sequence: TGTGCCAGCAGCCAAGTTAAGCGTCCCGGGGTAGATACGCAGTATTTT. Translating gives CASSQVKRPGVDTQYF. The full variable domain, its missing parts supplied by reference TRBV14 and TRBJ2-3, is EAGVTQFPSHSVIEKGQTVTLRCDPISGHDNLYWYRRVMGKEIKFLLHFVKESKQDESGMPNNRFLAERTGGTYSTLKVQPAELEDSGVYFCASSQVKRPGVDTQYFGPGTRLTVL.

The rearrangement links TRBV2 to TRBJ2-1, with D possibly matching TRBD2 (6 bases). The CDR3 is made up of 13 amino acids. Trimming removed 4 bases at V and 9 bases at J, with 13 bases between. Per the germline V gene, CDR1 is SNHLY and CDR2 is FYNNEI. CDR3 amino acids: CASSVTRTVEQFF. CDR3 DNA: TGTGCCAGCAGTGTGACTAGGACGGTTGAGCAGTTCTTC.

V is TRBV9 and J is TRBJ2-7, with D possibly called TRBD1 or TRBD2 (5 bases each). The CDR3 has 15 amino acids. V was shortened by 4 bases and J by 0 bases, with 14 bases between the two germline ends. Germline CDR1 reads SGDLS; CDR2 reads YYNGEE. CDR3 sequence: CASSPLGVRSYEQYF. The CDR3 bases are TGTGCCAGCAGCCCCCTGGGGGTCCGCTCCTACGAGCAGTACTTC.

The CDR3 sequence: CASSQDLGVRAGVEDTQYF. The CDR3 region has the DNA TGCGCCAGCAGCCAAGATTTAGGGGTTAGAGCGGGAGTTGAAGATACGCAGTATTTT. The rearrangement joins TRBV4-3 to TRBJ2-3; TRBD2 matches at 8 bases. With V trimmed by 0 bases and J by 5 bases, 16 bases remained unmatched. Germline loops: CDR1 LGHNA, CDR2 YSLEER. There are 19 residues in the CDR3.

The chain carries TRBV6-1 and TRBJ1-1, with a possible D match to TRBD1 (6 bases). In germline, CDR1 is MNHNS, CDR2 SASEGT. This CDR3 has 15 amino acids. Between the trimmed V and J ends, which lost 5 bases and 2 bases, there was a span of 15 bases. In DNA form, the CDR3 reads TGTGCCAGCAGTCCCGACGGGGGGACAAACACTGAAGCTTTCTTT. It is translated as CASSPDGGTNTEAFF.

This clone was recorded once. The rearrangement uses TRBV9 and TRBJ2-4; 9 bases agree with TRBD1. The J segment lost 8 bases and the V segment lost 4 bases, leaving 16 bases of the junction unmatched. Germline lookup yields CDR1 SGDLS and CDR2 YYNGEE. The CDR3 has 17 amino acids. In DNA, the CDR3 is TGTGCCAGCAGCCGACAGGGGGACAGGTCGTATTCGGACATTCAGTACTTC. Protein sequence: CASSRQGDRSYSDIQYF.

The J gene is TRBJ2-4, the V gene TRBV10-3; 11 bases are shared with TRBD2. Germline CDR1 reads ENHRY; CDR2 reads SYGVKD. J gave up 6 bases and V 10 bases, and 8 bases lay outside the gene matches. CDR3 length: 14 residues. DNA of the CDR3: TGTGCCACCAAACCTGGGACTAGCGGAAACATTCAGTACTTC. It yields the protein CATKPGTSGNIQYF.

This clone was seen only once. The genes are TRBV9 and TRBJ2-3; D is unclear. CDR3 length equals 14 residues. The V end lost 2 bases, the J end lost 4 bases, and 11 bases lay between the germline ends. CDR1 is SGDLS and CDR2 is YYNGEE in the germline V gene. CDR3 amino acids: CASSVYWTPDTQYF. The CDR3 bases are TGTGCCAGCAGCGTCTACTGGACCCCAGATACGCAGTATTTT.

This chain uses TRBV18 with TRBJ1-1; D is unclear. CDR1 and CDR2 from the germline V gene are KGHSH and LQKENI. This CDR3 spans 14 amino acids. Trimming cost V 1 base and J 4 bases, with 10 bases left between them. CDR3 DNA: TGTGCCAGCTCACCACTAGTTATCCGCACTGAAGCTTTCTTT. It translates to CASSPLVIRTEAFF.

In this sample, this clone turned up a few times. The chain carries TRBV5-5 and TRBJ2-1; 15 bases line up with TRBD2. Germline CDR1 SGHKS, CDR2 YYEKEE (reference sequence). The trim removed 0 bases at V and 7 bases at J, leaving 8 bases unmatched. The CDR3 spans 18 residues. In DNA form, the CDR3 reads TGTGCCAGCAGCTTGGTAGGACTAGCGGGAGGGCCAAATAATGAGCAGTTCTTC. Translated, it gives CASSLVGLAGGPNNEQFF.